This T cell receptor beta chain was retrieved from a study of T cell repertoires and HLA-DP antigens (dated by TCRdb to the late 2010s). For context, the study as a whole: The study used an in vitro model of CD4+ T cell alloreactivity in which transduced HeLa cells presented allogeneic HLA-DP. One alloantigen differed from self by one peptide-binding groove amino acid, whereas the other differed by ten, modelling structurally similar versus dissimilar alloantigens. The three donors, two male and one female, ranged from the 18-to-29 to the 60-to-69 age band. The average DNA input was around 220 ng for sorted CD137+CD4+ samples versus roughly 1,100 ng for pre-culture CD4+ samples.

Untouched CD4+ T cells were isolated from Ficoll-separated PBMC through negative selection with magnetic beads, and an average purity of approximately 98% was reached. Magnetic beads were used to isolate untouched CD4+ T cells from Ficoll-separated PBMC, giving about 97.7% purity with negligible CD8+ contamination. Donors were a few healthy blood donors whose buffy coats supplied peripheral blood mononuclear cells. CMV seronegative status was shared by all three donors. The DNeasy Blood & Tissue Kit was used to extract genomic DNA. For each subject, genomic DNA from sorted CD137+CD4+ cells and from pre-culture CD4+ baseline samples underwent TCRB sequencing. Including cysteine and phenylalanine, the CDR3 has 13 amino acids. CDR3 DNA only is kept here, 39 bases in frame from base 1. A distance of 10 bases separates the germline ends of V and J, which lose 6 bases and 5 bases respectively. Sequences SNHLY (CDR1) and FYNNEI (CDR2) are obtained from the germline V gene.

Study-level results and caveats: Clonality of sorted CD137+ cells was similar against both alloantigens (around 0.4) and much higher than in pre-culture samples (roughly 0.04). An average cumulative frequency of around 40% against one allele and 50.6% against the other was found for clones undetected before culture. Separate analysis of naive and memory CD4+ repertoires was not performed. Limitations were identified as the inclusion of only a few donors, the use of a non-physiological HeLa antigen-presenting system, and the use of total CD4+ responder cells.

The immunoSEQ multiplex PCR, with forward primers for 54 TRBV segments and reverse primers for 13 TRBJ segments, was used to amplify TCRB CDR3 regions. Pre-culture CD4+ samples were sequenced at deep resolution with a target of more than 150,000 T cell genomes. Sequencing of the amplicons on an Illumina HiSeq System generated 87 bp reads spanning the CDR3. Under the source paper's analysis protocol: Reads were corrected for PCR and sequencing errors, and CDR3 regions were defined by alignment to IMGT reference sequences. Synthetic template pools were used to estimate the numbers of templates and unique rearrangements. Clonality was calculated as 1 minus Pielou's evenness. The Daley-Smith estimator was used to estimate richness. Repertoire overlap was measured with Morisita's index. Clones found in cultured samples but undetected in the pre-culture repertoire of the corresponding donor were defined as low-abundance clones. The table was pulled from immuneACCESS by TCRdb, which kept in-frame rearrangements only. Such tables lose some clones; where checked, under half of the loss comes from unresolved V genes, and the rest has no known cause. V and J calls plus clone size are reproduced from that table; the DNA served to infer D and trimming. The sample includes about 89,000 clones, with 86% observed a single time. Clones ranked in the top ten supply roughly 1.6% of the sample.

This clone came up many times. Which antigen it targets is not known. No base quality values were provided; no much bigger clone lies one nucleotide off. This sequence originates from a man between 45 and 60 years old in good health and CMV-seronegative. The rearranged chain carries TRBV2 and TRBJ2-2; the D assignment is uncertain and may be TRBD1 or TRBD2, with 5 bases supporting each. Sequenced input: CD4+ T cells from PBMCs. The bases read TGTGCCAGCAGGGGAGACAGTACCGGGGAGCTGTTTTTT. This yields the protein CASRGDSTGELFF.